The 8 T cell receptor beta chains below all came from one sample that was sequenced in a study of regulatory T cells in long-lasting Graves disease. Arm-PCR with iRepertoire HTBI primers amplified the CDR3 regions for these TCR beta libraries. TCRdb recomputed calls from the multiplex PCR reads with MiXCR, one row per CDR3 protein. The data show hundreds of thousands of distinct CDR3 sequences, with 16% seen just once and about 20% held by the top ten. The time point: newly diagnosed GD, antithyroid drugs for less than 3 months. The TCR library was made from RNA that had been extracted from PBMCs in TRIzol. The same sample was also used in a study of T cells in Graves' hyperthyroidism and ophthalmopathy.

The specimen comprised peripheral blood mononuclear cells (PBMCs), sampled at new diagnosis, from a patient treated with antithyroid drugs. All receptors derive from a woman in her 30s with Graves disease.

At least ten counts were recorded for this clonotype. This chain joins TRBV28 and TRBJ2-7; D unclear. The CDR3 has 11 residues. The germline CDR1 and CDR2 sequences are MDHEN and SYDVKM. Trimming removed 1 base from V and 7 bases from J, with 5 bases in between. CDR3 protein: CASSLFAEQYF. The CDR3 nucleotides are TGTGCCAGCAGTTTATTCGCGGAGCAGTACTTC.

This clonotype has at least ten counts. This chain joins TRBV7-9 and TRBJ2-5; D perhaps matches TRBD1 (6 bases). The CDR3 loop spans 15 amino acids. The germline V gene encodes CDR1 SEHNR and CDR2 FQNEAQ (reference sequence). Trimming took 6 bases from V and 5 from J, leaving 19 bases between them. The CDR3 reads CASRLRGGSGETQYF. In nucleotides, the CDR3 is TGTGCCAGCAGACTCAGGGGTGGTAGTGGTGAGACCCAGTACTTC.

This clonotype was recorded many times. The gene calls are TRBV20-1 and TRBJ1-2; TRBD1 matches at 7 bases. Trimming cost V 5 bases and J 2 bases; bases outside gene matches: 5. The CDR3 is 13 amino acids. Germline V lookup: CDR1 DFQATT, CDR2 SNEGSKA (reference sequence). CDR3 nucleotide sequence: TGCAGTGCTTTGGTCAGGGGGAACTATGGCTACACCTTC. Its translation: CSALVRGNYGYTF.

The chain couples TRBV20-1 to TRBJ2-1, with TRBD2 as a possible D gene (5 bases). Germline loops: CDR1 DFQATT, CDR2 SNEGSKA (reference sequence). The CDR3 is 14 residues long. The germline V and J ends were trimmed by 7 bases and 5 bases, with 18 bases remaining between them. CDR3 DNA sequence: TGCAGTGTGGGCGGGCAGTCGGACGACAATGAGCAGTTCTTC. Translation gives CSVGGQSDDNEQFF.

Ten or more counts support this clonotype. The chain links TRBV28 to TRBJ2-1, with D possibly TRBD1 on 5 matching bases. Trimming took off 2 bases at V and 8 bases at J, with 16 bases between the two ends. The germline V gene has CDR1 MDHEN and CDR2 SYDVKM. The CDR3 totals 15 residues. Here the CDR3 reads CASSLDSRNGYEQFF. In DNA form, the CDR3 reads TGTGCCAGCAGTTTAGACAGTCGGAACGGGTATGAGCAGTTCTTC.

This clonotype came up many times. The gene calls are TRBV24-1 and TRBJ2-1, with 10 bases aligning to TRBD1. Germline-derived CDR1 and CDR2 are KGHDR and SFDVKD. This CDR3 region has 16 residues. The J segment lost 6 bases and the V segment lost 4 bases, leaving 8 bases of the junction unmatched. CDR3 DNA: TGTGCCACCAGTGAGCCGACAGGGGGCGTATTCAATGAGCAGTTCTTC. Translating gives CATSEPTGGVFNEQFF.

CDR3 loop: CASSVDVGEYEKLFF. Written as DNA, the CDR3 is TGTGCCAGCAGCGTAGATGTAGGGGAATATGAAAAACTGTTTTTT. V is TRBV9 and J is TRBJ1-4, with a tentative D call TRBD1 (5 bases). With 0 bases removed from V and 6 bases from J, the gap between germline ends came to 12 bases. The CDR3 spans 15 residues. The V gene's germline CDR1 is SGDLS and CDR2 YYNGEE.

This clonotype was seen ten or more times. The chain couples TRBV2 to TRBJ1-1; 12 bases map to TRBD1. Germline lookup yields CDR1 SNHLY and CDR2 FYNNEI. The junction had 2 bases not matched to a gene; V was cut back by 8 bases and J by 1 base. The CDR3 sequence is 14 residues long. The CDR3 protein is CASRDRGQNTEAFF. The CDR3 nucleotides read TGTGCCAGCCGGGACAGGGGGCAGAACACTGAAGCTTTCTTT.